This entry describes one T cell receptor beta chain. Its specificity is not known. The assay was immunoSEQ multiplex PCR, and TCRdb's table has in-frame clones only and misses some. Altogether some 2,000,000 clones are present, 85% to 95% being singletons, with the ten largest covering approximately 1.2%. The length of the CDR3 is 15 residues. Trimming left V 0 bases short and J 9 bases short, with 12 bases between. The germline CDR1 and CDR2 sequences are LNHDA and SQIVND (reference sequence). CD45RO-negative CD8 cells positively selected for CCR7 made up the naive population, which excluded terminally differentiated effector memory CD45RA+ cells. Adults of Caucasian background living in Nashville, Tennessee made up all donors. The data originate from a study of shared clonotypes between healthy human individuals. Findings and limits, study-wide: For naive CD4 cells, around 5% of clonotypes were shared across a handful of donors.

The V call is TRBV19, the J call TRBJ1-6, with D possibly matching TRBD1 (6 bases). The TCR comes from a man younger than 35 in good health. Sequenced sample: naive CD8+ T cells sorted from blood. The CDR3 sequence: CASSIDTGTSSPLHF. The DNA for the CDR3 is TGTGCCAGTAGTATAGATACCGGGACAAGTTCACCCCTCCACTTT.